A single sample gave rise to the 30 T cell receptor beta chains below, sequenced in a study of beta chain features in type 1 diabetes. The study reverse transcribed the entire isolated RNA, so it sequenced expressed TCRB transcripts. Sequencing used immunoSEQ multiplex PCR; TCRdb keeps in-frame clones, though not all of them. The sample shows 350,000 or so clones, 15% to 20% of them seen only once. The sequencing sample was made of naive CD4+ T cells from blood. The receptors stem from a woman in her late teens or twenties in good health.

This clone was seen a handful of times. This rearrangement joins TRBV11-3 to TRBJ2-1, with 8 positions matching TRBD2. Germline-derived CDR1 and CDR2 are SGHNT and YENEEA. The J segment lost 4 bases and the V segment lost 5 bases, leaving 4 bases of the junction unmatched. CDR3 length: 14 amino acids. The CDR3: CASSRIAGYNEQFF. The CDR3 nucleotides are TGTGCCAGCAGCCGAATAGCGGGGTACAATGAGCAGTTCTTC.

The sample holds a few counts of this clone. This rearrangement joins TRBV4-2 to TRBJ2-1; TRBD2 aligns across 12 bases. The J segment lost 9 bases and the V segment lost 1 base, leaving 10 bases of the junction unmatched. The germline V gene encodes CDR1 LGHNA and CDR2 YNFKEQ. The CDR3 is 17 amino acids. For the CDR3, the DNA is TGTGCCAGCAGCCAAGCGGCTAGCGGGGGGGCCATGAGTGAGCAGTTCTTC. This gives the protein CASSQAASGGAMSEQFF.

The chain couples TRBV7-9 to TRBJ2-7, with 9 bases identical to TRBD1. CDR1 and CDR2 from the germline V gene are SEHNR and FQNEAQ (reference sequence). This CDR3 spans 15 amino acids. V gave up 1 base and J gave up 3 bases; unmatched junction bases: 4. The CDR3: CASSLGQGGGYEQYF. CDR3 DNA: TGTGCCAGCAGCTTAGGACAGGGGGGTGGCTACGAGCAGTACTTC.

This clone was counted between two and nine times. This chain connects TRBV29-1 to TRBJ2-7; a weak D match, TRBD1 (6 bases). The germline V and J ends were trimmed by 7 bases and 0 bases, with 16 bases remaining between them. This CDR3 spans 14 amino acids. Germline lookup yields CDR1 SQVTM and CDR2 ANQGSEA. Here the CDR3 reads CSASNRASSYEQYF. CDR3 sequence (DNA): TGCAGCGCATCGAACAGGGCAAGCTCCTACGAGCAGTACTTC.

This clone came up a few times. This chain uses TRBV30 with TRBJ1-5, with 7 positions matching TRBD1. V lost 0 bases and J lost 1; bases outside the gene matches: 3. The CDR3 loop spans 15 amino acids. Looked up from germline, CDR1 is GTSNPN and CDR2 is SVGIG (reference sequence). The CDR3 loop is CAWSVLGQSNQPQHF. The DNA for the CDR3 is TGTGCCTGGAGTGTACTGGGACAGAGCAATCAGCCCCAGCATTTT.

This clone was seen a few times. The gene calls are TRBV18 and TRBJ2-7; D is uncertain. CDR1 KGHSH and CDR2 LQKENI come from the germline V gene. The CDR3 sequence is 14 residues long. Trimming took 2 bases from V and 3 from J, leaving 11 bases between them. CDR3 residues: CASSPGTAGYEQYF. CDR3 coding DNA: TGTGCCAGCTCACCAGGAACAGCAGGCTACGAGCAGTACTTC.

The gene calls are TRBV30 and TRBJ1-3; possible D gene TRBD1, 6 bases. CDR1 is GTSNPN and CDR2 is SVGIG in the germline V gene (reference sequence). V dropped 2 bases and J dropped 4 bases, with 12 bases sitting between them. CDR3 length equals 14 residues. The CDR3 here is CAWSLGHQGNTIYF. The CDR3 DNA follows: TGTGCCTGGAGTCTGGGACACCAAGGAAACACCATATATTTT.

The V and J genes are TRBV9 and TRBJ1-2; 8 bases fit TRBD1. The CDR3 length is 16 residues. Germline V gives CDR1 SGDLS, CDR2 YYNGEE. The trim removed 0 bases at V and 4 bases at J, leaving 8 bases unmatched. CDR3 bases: TGTGCCAGCAGCGTAGCTACGCAGGGGGCCCGCTATGGCTACACCTTC. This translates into CASSVATQGARYGYTF.

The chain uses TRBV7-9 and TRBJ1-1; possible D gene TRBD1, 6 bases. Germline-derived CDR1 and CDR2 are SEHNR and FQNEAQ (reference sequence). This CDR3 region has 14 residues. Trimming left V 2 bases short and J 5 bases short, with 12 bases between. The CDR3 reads CASSLRSQGTEAFF. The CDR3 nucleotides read TGTGCCAGCAGCTTACGCTCACAGGGAACTGAAGCTTTCTTT.

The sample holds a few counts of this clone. DNA for the CDR3: TGTGCCTGGAGTGGACTAGCGGGGAACACCGGGGAGCTGTTTTTT. Its protein product is CAWSGLAGNTGELFF. The V call is TRBV30, the J call TRBJ2-2; TRBD2 matches at 10 bases. CDR1 and CDR2 from the germline V gene are GTSNPN and SVGIG (reference sequence). V was clipped by 1 base and J by 1 base; unmatched bases: 0. CDR3 length equals 15 residues.

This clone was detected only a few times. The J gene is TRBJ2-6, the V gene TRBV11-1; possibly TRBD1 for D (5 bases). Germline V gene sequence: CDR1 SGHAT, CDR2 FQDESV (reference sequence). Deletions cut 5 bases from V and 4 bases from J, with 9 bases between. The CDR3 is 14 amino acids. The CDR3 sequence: CASSQGAGANVLTF. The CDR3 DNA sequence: TGTGCCAGCAGCCAAGGGGCAGGGGCCAACGTCCTGACTTTC.

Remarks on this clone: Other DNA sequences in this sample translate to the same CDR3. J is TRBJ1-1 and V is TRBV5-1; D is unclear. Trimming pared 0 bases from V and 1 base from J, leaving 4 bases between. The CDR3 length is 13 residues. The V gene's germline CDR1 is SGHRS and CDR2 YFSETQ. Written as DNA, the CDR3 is TGCGCCAGCAGCTTGGAACAGAACACTGAAGCTTTCTTT. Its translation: CASSLEQNTEAFF.

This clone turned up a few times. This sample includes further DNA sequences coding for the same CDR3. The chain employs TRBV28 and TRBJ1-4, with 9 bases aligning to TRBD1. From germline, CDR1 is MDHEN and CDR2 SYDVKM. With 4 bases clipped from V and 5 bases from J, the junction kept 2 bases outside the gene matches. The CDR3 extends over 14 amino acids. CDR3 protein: CASSSGQGNEKLFF. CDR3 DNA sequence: TGTGCCAGCAGTTCCGGACAGGGGAATGAAAAACTGTTTTTT.

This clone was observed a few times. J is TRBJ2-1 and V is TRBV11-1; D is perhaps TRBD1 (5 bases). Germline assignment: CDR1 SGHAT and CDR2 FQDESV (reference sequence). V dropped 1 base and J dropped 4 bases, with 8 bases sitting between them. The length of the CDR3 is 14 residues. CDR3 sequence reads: CASSLEGRYNEQFF. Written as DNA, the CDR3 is TGTGCCAGCAGCTTAGAGGGGCGGTACAATGAGCAGTTCTTC.

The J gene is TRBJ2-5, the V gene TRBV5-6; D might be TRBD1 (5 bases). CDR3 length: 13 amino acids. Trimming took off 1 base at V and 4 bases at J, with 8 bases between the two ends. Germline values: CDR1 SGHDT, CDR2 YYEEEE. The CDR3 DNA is TGTGCCAGCAGCTTGAGAAGGGGAGAGACCCAGTACTTC. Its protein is CASSLRRGETQYF.

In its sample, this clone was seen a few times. CDR3 in DNA: TGCAGCGTTGGACGGGACAGGTACTACGAGCAGTACTTC. Translating gives CSVGRDRYYEQYF. V is TRBV29-1 and J is TRBJ2-7; 8 bases fit TRBD1. The ends lost 4 bases at V and 3 bases at J; junction bases unmatched: 5. Germline V gene data show CDR1 as SQVTM and CDR2 as ANQGSEA. The CDR3 length is 13 residues.

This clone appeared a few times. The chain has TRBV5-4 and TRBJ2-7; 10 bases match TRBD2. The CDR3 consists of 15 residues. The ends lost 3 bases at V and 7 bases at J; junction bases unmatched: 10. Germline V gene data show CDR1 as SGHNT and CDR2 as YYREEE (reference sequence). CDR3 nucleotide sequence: TGTGCCAGCAGCTCCTGGACTAGCGGTTCCCGTGAGCAGTACTTC. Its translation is CASSSWTSGSREQYF.

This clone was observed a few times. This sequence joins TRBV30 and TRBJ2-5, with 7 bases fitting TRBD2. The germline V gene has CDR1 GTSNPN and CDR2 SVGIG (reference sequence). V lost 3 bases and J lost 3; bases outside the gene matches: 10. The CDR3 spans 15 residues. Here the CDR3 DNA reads TGTGCCTGGAGCAAGGGTGGTGGGGGGGAAGAGACCCAGTACTTC. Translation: CAWSKGGGGEETQYF.

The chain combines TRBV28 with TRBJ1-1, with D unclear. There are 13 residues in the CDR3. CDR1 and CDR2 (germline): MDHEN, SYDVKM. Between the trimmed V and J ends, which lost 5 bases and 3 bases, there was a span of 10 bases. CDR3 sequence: CASSLERDTEAFF. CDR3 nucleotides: TGTGCCAGCAGTCTGGAGAGGGACACTGAAGCTTTCTTT.

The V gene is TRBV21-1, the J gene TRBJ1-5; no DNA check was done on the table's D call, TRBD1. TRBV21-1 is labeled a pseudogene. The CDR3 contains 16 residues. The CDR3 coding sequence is TGTGCCAGCAGCAAAGATGGGCAGTATAGCAATCAGCCCCAGCATTTT. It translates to CASSKDGQYSNQPQHF.

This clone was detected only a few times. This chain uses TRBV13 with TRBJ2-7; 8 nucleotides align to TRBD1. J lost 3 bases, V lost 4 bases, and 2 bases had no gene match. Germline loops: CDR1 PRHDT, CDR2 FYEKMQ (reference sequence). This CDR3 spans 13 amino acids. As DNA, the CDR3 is TGTGCCAGCAGCTCGGGACAGGACTACGAGCAGTACTTC. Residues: CASSSGQDYEQYF.

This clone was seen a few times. CDR3 in DNA: TGTGCCAGCAGTGATCGGGTGACGCGAGAGGCTTTCTTT. It codes for CASSDRVTREAFF. The chain uses TRBV25-1 and TRBJ1-1; D ambiguous. The CDR3 is 13 residues long. Germline-derived CDR1 and CDR2 are MGHDK and SYGVNS. V shed 3 bases and J shed 11 bases, with 16 bases lying between them.

The CDR3 sequence: CASSGQLYGYTF. In nucleotides, the CDR3 is TGTGCCAGCAGTGGACAGCTATATGGCTACACCTTC. The chain joins TRBV2 to TRBJ1-2, with D tentatively TRBD1 (5 bases). Looked up from germline, CDR1 is SNHLY and CDR2 is FYNNEI. CDR3 length equals 12 residues. With 4 bases removed from V and 5 bases from J, the gap between germline ends came to 8 bases.

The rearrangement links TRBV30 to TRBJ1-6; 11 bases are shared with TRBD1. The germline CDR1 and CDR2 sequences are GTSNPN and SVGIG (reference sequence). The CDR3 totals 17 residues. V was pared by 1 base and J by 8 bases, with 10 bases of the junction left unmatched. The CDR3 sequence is CAWSGTGGLRSDSPLHF. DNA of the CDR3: TGTGCCTGGAGTGGGACAGGGGGCTTGCGGTCGGATTCACCCCTCCACTTT. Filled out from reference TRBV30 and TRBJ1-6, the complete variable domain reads SQTIHQWPATLVQPVGSPLSLECTVEGTSNPNLYWYRQAAGRGLQLLFYSVGIGQISSEVPQNLSASRPQDRQFILSSKKLLLSDSGFYLCAWSGTGGLRSDSPLHFGNGTRLTVT.

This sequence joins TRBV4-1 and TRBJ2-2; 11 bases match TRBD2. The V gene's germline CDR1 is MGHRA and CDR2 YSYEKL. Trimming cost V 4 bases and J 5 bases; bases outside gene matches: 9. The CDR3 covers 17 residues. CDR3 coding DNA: TGCGCCAGCAGCCGGAATAGCGGGAGGGCCCGGACCGGGGAGCTGTTTTTT. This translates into CASSRNSGRARTGELFF.

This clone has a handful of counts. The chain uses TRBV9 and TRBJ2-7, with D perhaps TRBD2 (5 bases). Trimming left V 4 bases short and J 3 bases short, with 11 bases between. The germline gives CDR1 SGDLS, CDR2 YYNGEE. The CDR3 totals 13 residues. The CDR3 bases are TGTGCCAGCAGCCGCGAAGACTACTACGAGCAGTACTTC. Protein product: CASSREDYYEQYF.

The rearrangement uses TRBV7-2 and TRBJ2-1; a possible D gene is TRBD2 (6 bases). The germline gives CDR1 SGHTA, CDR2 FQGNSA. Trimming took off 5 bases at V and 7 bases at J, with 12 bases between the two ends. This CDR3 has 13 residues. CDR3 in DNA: TGTGCCAGCAGCCGGGGCCGGGGGAATGAGCAGTTCTTC. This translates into CASSRGRGNEQFF.

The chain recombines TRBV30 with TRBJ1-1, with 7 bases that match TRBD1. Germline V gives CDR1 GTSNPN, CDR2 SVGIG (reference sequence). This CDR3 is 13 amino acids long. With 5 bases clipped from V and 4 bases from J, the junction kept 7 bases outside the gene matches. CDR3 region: CAWSQDRATEAFF. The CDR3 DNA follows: TGTGCCTGGTCCCAAGACAGGGCCACTGAAGCTTTCTTT.

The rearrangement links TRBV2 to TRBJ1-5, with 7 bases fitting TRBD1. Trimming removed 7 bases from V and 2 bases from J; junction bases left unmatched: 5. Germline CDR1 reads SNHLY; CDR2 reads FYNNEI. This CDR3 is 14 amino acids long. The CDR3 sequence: CASTGTVGNQPQHF. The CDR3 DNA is TGTGCCAGCACCGGGACAGTCGGCAATCAGCCCCAGCATTTT.

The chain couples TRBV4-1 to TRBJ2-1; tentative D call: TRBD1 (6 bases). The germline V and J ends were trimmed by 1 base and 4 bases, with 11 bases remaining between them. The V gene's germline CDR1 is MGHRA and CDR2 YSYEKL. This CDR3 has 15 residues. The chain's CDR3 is CASSQGDRQYNEQFF. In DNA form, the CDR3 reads TGCGCCAGCAGCCAAGGCGACAGGCAATACAATGAGCAGTTCTTC.